These 6 T cell receptor beta chains share one sample of origin, sequenced in a study of blood T cell repertoires in COVID-19. Repertoires were generated with immunoSEQ multiplex PCR, while TCRdb's copy carries only in-frame clones and drops some. The data show 250,000 or so clones, with 80% to 90% seen just once and approximately 3.4% held by the top ten. Sequencing was carried out using PBMCs or T cells enriched from blood (not recorded which). The receptors derive from a woman aged 35 to 49 who had been exposed to COVID-19.

The genes are TRBV5-1 and TRBJ2-3; maybe TRBD1 (5 bases). V was shortened by 0 bases and J by 4 bases, with 9 bases between the two germline ends. This CDR3 has 14 residues. From germline, CDR1 is SGHRS and CDR2 YFSETQ. The CDR3 protein is CASSLVQGADTQYF. CDR3 nucleotide sequence: TGCGCCAGCAGCTTGGTCCAGGGTGCAGATACGCAGTATTTT.

V usage is TRBV19 and J usage is TRBJ1-1; D not certain. This CDR3 is 16 amino acids long. Germline loops: CDR1 LNHDA, CDR2 SQIVND (reference sequence). V lost 1 base to trimming and J lost 1 base, with 13 bases between them. The CDR3 loop reads CASSIGDRGRNTEAFF. In nucleotides, the CDR3 is TGTGCCAGTAGTATAGGTGATCGCGGCCGGAACACTGAAGCTTTCTTT. The variable domain in full, with the rest retrieved from reference TRBV19 and TRBJ1-1, is DGGITQSPKYLFRKEGQNVTLSCEQNLNHDAMYWYRQDPGQGLRLIYYSQIVNDFQKGDIAEGYSVSREKKESFPLTVTSAQKNPTAFYLCASSIGDRGRNTEAFFGQGTRLTVV.

The chain is built from TRBV5-1 and TRBJ2-3; 14 bases are shared with TRBD2. The ends lost 4 bases at V and 4 bases at J; junction bases unmatched: 8. Per germline, CDR1 SGHRS and CDR2 YFSETQ. CDR3 length: 17 amino acids. CDR3: CASSGRTSGGHSDTQYF. Here the CDR3 DNA reads TGCGCCAGCAGCGGGCGGACTAGCGGGGGGCATTCAGATACGCAGTATTTT.

V usage is TRBV2 and J usage is TRBJ1-5; D unresolved. This CDR3 is built from 14 residues. Germline loops: CDR1 SNHLY, CDR2 FYNNEI. Deletions cut 4 bases from V and 4 bases from J, with 11 bases between. The CDR3 region is CASSVLSENQPQHF. The CDR3 nucleotides are TGTGCCAGCAGTGTCCTTTCGGAGAATCAGCCCCAGCATTTT.

The chain carries TRBV4-3 and TRBJ1-2; D gene ambiguous. The CDR3 consists of 12 residues. V dropped 4 bases and J dropped 4 bases, with 7 bases sitting between them. Germline V gene data show CDR1 as LGHNA and CDR2 as YSLEER. CDR3 nucleotides: TGCGCCAGCAGCCCAGACGGCTATGGCTACACCTTC. It yields the protein CASSPDGYGYTF.

This clone was counted a few times. The V gene is TRBV11-2, the J gene TRBJ1-3, with D possibly matching TRBD1 (5 bases). The CDR3 extends over 14 amino acids. Deletions cut 1 base from V and 2 bases from J, with 6 bases between. The germline V gene encodes CDR1 SGHAT and CDR2 FQNNGV. The CDR3 DNA reads TGTGCCAGCAGCTTAGCAGGGACTGGAAACACCATATATTTT. This translates into CASSLAGTGNTIYF.